The 28 T cell receptor beta chains below come from one sample, sequenced in a study of cytomegalovirus exposure and HLA in healthy donors. Researchers ran the PCR with 60 Vbeta and 13 Jbeta primers. Profiling relied on immunoSEQ multiplex PCR, and the TCRdb table lists in-frame clones only, not all of them. The sample includes about 83,000 clones, roughly 81% of them seen just once. The specimen was PBMCs. All receptors derive from a woman aged 25-40 years in good health and CMV-seronegative.

The chain couples TRBV5-4 to TRBJ1-2, with a weak D call TRBD1 (5 bases). V was trimmed by 4 bases and J by 4 bases, leaving 14 bases between them. Germline V lookup: CDR1 SGHNT, CDR2 YYREEE (reference sequence). The CDR3 totals 14 residues. The CDR3 region has the DNA TGTGCCAGCAGCCAAGCCGGGGGAGGCTATGGCTACACCTTC. This translates into CASSQAGGGYGYTF.

The chain has TRBV29-1 and TRBJ2-3; 11 positions match TRBD1. Germline V gene lookup returns CDR1 SQVTM and CDR2 ANQGSEA. V shed 3 bases, J shed 3 bases, and the junction held 5 bases outside the gene matches. The length of the CDR3 is 15 residues. The CDR3 DNA reads TGCAGCGTTGAGGGGACAGGGGGGGTGACAGATACGCAGTATTTT. It is translated as CSVEGTGGVTDTQYF.

About this clone itself: One end of the junction varies from germline; a read error may be responsible. This chain connects TRBV7-9 to TRBJ2-7; 7 positions agree with TRBD1. The germline V gene encodes CDR1 SEHNR and CDR2 FQNEAQ (reference sequence). The CDR3 extends over 17 amino acids. CDR3 sequence: CSSSLYGAGGVSGEQYF. The CDR3, as DNA: TGTTCCAGCAGCTTATACGGTGCAGGGGGTGTTTCGGGCGAGCAGTACTTC.

Here the CDR3 reads CASSIAQGAFTEAFF. In DNA form, the CDR3 reads TGTGCCAGTAGTATAGCGCAGGGGGCTTTCACTGAAGCTTTCTTT. The chain couples TRBV19 to TRBJ1-1, with TRBD1 identical over 8 bases. Germline V gives CDR1 LNHDA, CDR2 SQIVND (reference sequence). The V segment lost 1 base and the J segment 4 bases; nucleotides outside the gene matches: 5. CDR3 size: 15 residues.

In this sample, this clone turned up a few times. The chain is built from TRBV28 and TRBJ2-7, with 10 positions matching TRBD2. This CDR3 comprises 15 residues. Germline V gene data show CDR1 as MDHEN and CDR2 as SYDVKM. Unmatched junction bases numbered 5, after V lost 2 bases and J lost 4 bases. This CDR3 reads CASSLLTSGLYEQYF. The CDR3 DNA reads as TGTGCCAGCAGTTTACTGACTAGCGGGCTATACGAGCAGTACTTC.

Written as DNA, the CDR3 is TGTGCCAGCCGCTCCCGGGACAGGGGGCCAGCCGAGCAGTACTTC. This codes for CASRSRDRGPAEQYF. This sequence joins TRBV6-6 and TRBJ2-7; 12 bases agree with TRBD1. Looked up from germline, CDR1 is MNHNY and CDR2 is SVGAGI (reference sequence). The CDR3 length is 15 residues. Trimming cost V 8 bases and J 6 bases; bases outside gene matches: 11.

The V and J genes are TRBV7-2 and TRBJ1-5; D not resolved. CDR3 length: 19 amino acids. Germline V gene sequence: CDR1 SGHTA, CDR2 FQGNSA. Trimming removed 1 base from V and 0 bases from J, with 19 bases in between. This CDR3 reads CASSLGRPFERYSNQPQHF. CDR3 sequence (DNA): TGTGCCAGCAGCTTAGGGAGACCATTCGAAAGGTATAGCAATCAGCCCCAGCATTTT. Based on the CDR3 plus reference TRBV7-2 and TRBJ1-5, the full variable domain is GAGVSQSPSNKVTEKGKDVELRCDPISGHTALYWYRQSLGQGLEFLIYFQGNSAPDKSGLPSDRFSAERTGGSVSTLTIQRTQQEDSAVYLCASSLGRPFERYSNQPQHFGDGTRLSIL.

The genes are TRBV27 and TRBJ2-2; no reliable D call. Trimming pared 0 bases from V and 1 base from J, leaving 6 bases between. The CDR3 spans 15 residues. Germline CDR1 reads MNHEY; CDR2 reads SMNVEV (reference sequence). The CDR3, as DNA: TGTGCCAGCAGTTTATCGTTAGAGAACACCGGGGAGCTGTTTTTT. As protein: CASSLSLENTGELFF.

The gene calls are TRBV10-3 and TRBJ2-3; D unresolved. V was cut by 3 bases and J by 0 bases, with 10 bases left in between. Germline V lookup: CDR1 ENHRY, CDR2 SYGVKD. The CDR3 is 15 amino acids. The CDR3 loop reads CAISDPPTSTDTQYF. The CDR3 region has the DNA TGTGCCATCAGTGATCCCCCCACTAGCACAGATACGCAGTATTTT.

CDR3 protein: CASSVPGGAVQYF. The CDR3 region has the DNA TGTGCCAGCAGCGTCCCAGGGGGCGCGGTACAGTATTTT. The V and J genes are TRBV9 and TRBJ2-3; 8 nucleotides align to TRBD1. CDR1 is SGDLS and CDR2 is YYNGEE in the germline V gene. V trimming: 2 bases; J trimming: 12 bases; junction bases outside the gene matches: 8. The CDR3 sequence is 13 residues long.

The CDR3 coding sequence is TGCAGCGTTGGGCCGACAGGGAGGTGGGACACTGAAGCTTTCTTT. Translation gives CSVGPTGRWDTEAFF. This chain connects TRBV29-1 to TRBJ1-1; TRBD1 aligns across 7 bases. V dropped 4 bases and J dropped 3; count of bases not matched to a gene: 11. This CDR3 is built from 15 residues. Germline V gene sequence: CDR1 SQVTM, CDR2 ANQGSEA.

The genes are TRBV4-2 and TRBJ2-1, with TRBD2 matching over 13 bases. V lost 0 bases, J lost 6 bases, and 14 bases stayed unmatched. The germline V gene has CDR1 LGHNA and CDR2 YNFKEQ. The CDR3 totals 20 residues. The CDR3 DNA is TGTGCCAGCAGCCAAGACCCCAACCAAGTACTAGCGGGAGGGATCAATGAGCAGTTCTTC. It yields the protein CASSQDPNQVLAGGINEQFF.

The genes are TRBV25-1 and TRBJ2-1; unclear D gene. There are 15 residues in the CDR3. The V end lost 5 bases, the J end lost 1 base, and 12 bases lay between the germline ends. Germline V CDR1 and CDR2: MGHDK, SYGVNS. The CDR3 region is CASSPYNPSYNEQFF. CDR3 in DNA: TGTGCCAGCAGTCCCTATAACCCTTCCTACAATGAGCAGTTCTTC.

The gene calls are TRBV27 and TRBJ2-5, with TRBD2 matching over 14 bases. With 4 bases clipped from V and 11 bases from J, the junction kept 6 bases outside the gene matches. The germline V gene has CDR1 MNHEY and CDR2 SMNVEV (reference sequence). CDR3 length: 14 amino acids. CDR3 nucleotide sequence: TGTGCCAGCAGTTCCTCGGGACTAGCGGGAGAGCAGTACTTC. It specifies CASSSSGLAGEQYF.

V gene TRBV6-5 combines with J gene TRBJ1-1; the D gene is possibly TRBD1 (5 bases). V lost 0 bases to trimming and J lost 3 bases, with 11 bases between them. In germline, CDR1 is MNHEY, CDR2 SVGAGI. The length of the CDR3 is 15 residues. CDR3 sequence (DNA): TGTGCCAGCAGTTACTCGATAGGGACTTACACTGAAGCTTTCTTT. It codes for CASSYSIGTYTEAFF.

CDR3 coding DNA: TGTGCCAGCAGTGACGGGGTGTTTTCGGAAGCTTTCTTT. Amino acid sequence: CASSDGVFSEAFF. The rearrangement uses TRBV2 and TRBJ1-1, with no clear D. V gave up 3 bases and J gave up 8 bases, with 13 bases separating them. CDR3 length equals 13 residues. CDR1 and CDR2 (germline): SNHLY, FYNNEI.

The rearrangement links TRBV2 to TRBJ1-5; 10 positions agree with TRBD1. Looked up from germline, CDR1 is SNHLY and CDR2 is FYNNEI. The CDR3 totals 15 residues. J gave up 4 bases and V 4 bases, and 4 bases lay outside the gene matches. The CDR3 DNA sequence: TGTGCCAGCAGTGTAGGGACAGGGGCAAATCAGCCCCAGCATTTT. Protein product: CASSVGTGANQPQHF.

The chain joins TRBV27 to TRBJ2-1, with 7 bases identical to TRBD1. Germline loops: CDR1 MNHEY, CDR2 SMNVEV (reference sequence). The V and J ends lost 10 bases and 5 bases, in that order; junction bases with no gene match: 11. The length of the CDR3 is 14 residues. In DNA form, the CDR3 reads TGTGCCACCATTCCACGACAGGGAGACAATGAGCAGTTCTTC. The encoded protein is CATIPRQGDNEQFF.

The chain uses TRBV11-2 and TRBJ2-1; possible D gene TRBD2, 5 bases. CDR3 length: 14 amino acids. The V end was cut by 3 bases, the J end by 10 bases, with 16 bases between. Germline loops: CDR1 SGHAT, CDR2 FQNNGV. CDR3 sequence (DNA): TGTGCCAGCAGCTTCACACTGAGTACGGGGGAGCAGTTCTTC. Amino acids: CASSFTLSTGEQFF.

Worth noting for this clone: An end of the junction differs from the germline gene, which may be a read error. Distinct nucleotide sequences in the sample also encode this CDR3. The chain recombines TRBV5-1 with TRBJ1-5, with D hard to call. This CDR3 is 17 amino acids long. The germline V gene encodes CDR1 SGHRS and CDR2 YFSETQ. In DNA form, the CDR3 reads TGCGCCAGCAGTTTGGCCGGGGAGGGTGAGGGCAATCAGCCCCAGCATTTT. Translating gives CASSLAGEGEGNQPQHF.

V usage is TRBV19 and J usage is TRBJ1-1; 8 bases fit TRBD1. Germline loops: CDR1 LNHDA, CDR2 SQIVND (reference sequence). The length of the CDR3 is 13 residues. Trimming at V came to 5 bases and at J to 7 bases, leaving 6 bases not matched to a gene. CDR3 DNA sequence: TGTGCCAGTAGTCCCCGGACAGGGAGTGAAGCTTTCTTT. Translated: CASSPRTGSEAFF.

The chain recombines TRBV19 with TRBJ1-2, with 10 bases aligning to TRBD1. CDR3 length: 15 amino acids. Unmatched junction bases numbered 10, after V lost 5 bases and J lost 7 bases. Germline CDR1 and CDR2: LNHDA and SQIVND (reference sequence). The CDR3 bases are TGTGCCAGTAGTTTCTCCGGGACAGGGGCCGCTGGCTACACCTTC. Translation gives CASSFSGTGAAGYTF. Complete variable domain (other parts from reference TRBV19 and TRBJ1-2): DGGITQSPKYLFRKEGQNVTLSCEQNLNHDAMYWYRQDPGQGLRLIYYSQIVNDFQKGDIAEGYSVSREKKESFPLTVTSAQKNPTAFYLCASSFSGTGAAGYTFGSGTRLTVV.

This chain joins TRBV7-9 and TRBJ1-2, with D uncertain. Trimming removed 5 bases at V and 4 bases at J, with 11 bases between. Per the germline V gene, CDR1 is SEHNR and CDR2 is FQNEAQ (reference sequence). The CDR3 covers 13 residues. The CDR3 DNA is TGTGCCAGCAGCGCGAAAACGGGCTATGGCTACACCTTC. It translates to CASSAKTGYGYTF.

The genes are TRBV19 and TRBJ2-5, with D perhaps TRBD1 (7 bases). The J call is uncertain, as TRBJ2-7 better fits the DNA end. Per germline, CDR1 LNHDA and CDR2 SQIVND (reference sequence). The CDR3 spans 15 residues. CDR3 region: CASSPGGGLAYEQYF. CDR3 nucleotide sequence: TGTGCCAGTAGCCCCGGAGGGGGCTTGGCCTACGAGCAGTACTTC.

CDR3: CASRLGQGARRTYEQYF. The CDR3 DNA sequence: TGTGCAAGTCGCTTAGGGCAGGGGGCAAGAAGGACCTACGAGCAGTACTTC. The rearrangement joins TRBV12-2 to TRBJ2-7; TRBD1 was called by the table and not checked on the DNA. TRBV12-2 is classified as a pseudogene. The CDR3 spans 17 residues.

The CDR3: CATSSVENIQYF. The CDR3 nucleotides read TGTGCCACCAGCAGCGTAGAGAACATTCAGTACTTC. The chain carries TRBV15 and TRBJ2-4; D is ambiguous. Deletions cut 3 bases from V and 7 bases from J, with 7 bases between. The CDR3 is made up of 12 amino acids. Germline CDR1 is LNHNV and CDR2 is YYDKDF (reference sequence).

The chain couples TRBV18 to TRBJ2-1; 7 nucleotides agree with TRBD2. Trimming took 0 bases from V and 3 from J; bases not matched to a gene: 8. Germline values: CDR1 KGHSH, CDR2 LQKENI. The CDR3 consists of 17 residues. CDR3 in DNA: TGTGCCAGCTCACCACCGGTTGGGCTAGCGGTCTACAATGAGCAGTTCTTC. It encodes CASSPPVGLAVYNEQFF. Complete variable domain (other parts from reference TRBV18 and TRBJ2-1): NAGVMQNPRHLVRRRGQEARLRCSPMKGHSHVYWYRQLPEEGLKFMVYLQKENIIDESGMPKERFSAEFPKEGPSILRIQQVVRGDSAAYFCASSPPVGLAVYNEQFFGPGTRLTVL.

The V call is TRBV19, the J call TRBJ1-1; 8 bases agree with TRBD1. The CDR3 has 14 residues. Trimming removed 5 bases from V and 0 bases from J; junction bases left unmatched: 2. Germline assignment: CDR1 LNHDA and CDR2 SQIVND (reference sequence). CDR3 nucleotide sequence: TGTGCCAGTAGTCCGGACAGGGTGAACACTGAAGCTTTCTTT. Residues: CASSPDRVNTEAFF. Using reference TRBV19 and TRBJ1-1 for the parts outside the CDR3, the full variable domain is DGGITQSPKYLFRKEGQNVTLSCEQNLNHDAMYWYRQDPGQGLRLIYYSQIVNDFQKGDIAEGYSVSREKKESFPLTVTSAQKNPTAFYLCASSPDRVNTEAFFGQGTRLTVV.